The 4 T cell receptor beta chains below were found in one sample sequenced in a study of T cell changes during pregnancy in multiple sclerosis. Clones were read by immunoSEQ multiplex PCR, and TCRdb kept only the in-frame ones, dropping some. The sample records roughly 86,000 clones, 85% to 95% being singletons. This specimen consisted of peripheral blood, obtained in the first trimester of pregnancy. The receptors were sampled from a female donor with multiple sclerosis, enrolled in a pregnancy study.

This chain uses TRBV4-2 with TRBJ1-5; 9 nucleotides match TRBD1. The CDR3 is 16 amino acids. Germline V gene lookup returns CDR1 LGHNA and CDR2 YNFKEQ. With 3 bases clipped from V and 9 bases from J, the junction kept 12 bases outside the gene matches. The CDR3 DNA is TGTGCCAGCAGCCAGGAAGGGACAGGGACTCGGGGGCCCCAGCATTTT. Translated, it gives CASSQEGTGTRGPQHF.

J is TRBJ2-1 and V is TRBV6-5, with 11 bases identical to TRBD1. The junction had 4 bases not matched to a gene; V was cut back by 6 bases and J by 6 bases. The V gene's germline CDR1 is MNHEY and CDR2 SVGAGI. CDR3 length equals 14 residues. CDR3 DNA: TGTGCCAGCAGACGGGACAGGGGGTTCAATGAGCAGTTCTTC. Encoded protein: CASRRDRGFNEQFF.

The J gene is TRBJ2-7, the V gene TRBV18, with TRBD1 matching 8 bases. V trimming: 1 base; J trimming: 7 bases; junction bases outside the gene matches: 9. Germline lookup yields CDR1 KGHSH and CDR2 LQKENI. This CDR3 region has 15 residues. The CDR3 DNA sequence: TGTGCCAGCTCACCACGGACAGGGACACACCCGGAGCAGTACTTC. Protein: CASSPRTGTHPEQYF.

The CDR3 DNA reads as TGCGCCAGCAGCCAAGACTCCGGGACTAGCGGGAGTAGATCAGATACGCAGTATTTT. Amino acid sequence: CASSQDSGTSGSRSDTQYF. This rearrangement joins TRBV4-3 to TRBJ2-3; 14 bases agree with TRBD2. Trimming removed 0 bases from V and 4 bases from J; junction bases left unmatched: 9. This CDR3 spans 19 amino acids. CDR1 and CDR2 (germline): LGHNA, YSLEER.